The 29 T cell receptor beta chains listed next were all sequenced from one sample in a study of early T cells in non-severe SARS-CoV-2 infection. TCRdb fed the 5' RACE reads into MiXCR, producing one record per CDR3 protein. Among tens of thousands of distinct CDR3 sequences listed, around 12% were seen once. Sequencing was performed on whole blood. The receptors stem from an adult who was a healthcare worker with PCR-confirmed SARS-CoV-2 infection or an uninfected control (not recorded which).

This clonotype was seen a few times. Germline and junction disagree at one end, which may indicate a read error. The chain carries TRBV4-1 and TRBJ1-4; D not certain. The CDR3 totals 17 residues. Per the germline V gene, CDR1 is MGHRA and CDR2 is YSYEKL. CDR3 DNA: TGCGCCTGCAGCCAGGCCTTCTTAAGGACAACTAATGAAAAACTGTTTTTT. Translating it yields CACSQAFLRTTNEKLFF.

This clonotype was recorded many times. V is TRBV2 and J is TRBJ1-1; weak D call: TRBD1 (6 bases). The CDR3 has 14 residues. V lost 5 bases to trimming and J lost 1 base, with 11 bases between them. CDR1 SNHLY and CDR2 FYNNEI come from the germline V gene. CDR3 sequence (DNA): TGTGCCAGCAGTAAGGACAGACCGAACACTGAAGCTTTCTTT. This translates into CASSKDRPNTEAFF.

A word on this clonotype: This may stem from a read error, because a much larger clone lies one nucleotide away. DNA for the CDR3: TGTGTCAGCAGCCCCTCACTAGCGGGAGGGTCCATCGATGAGCAGTTCTTC. This sequence encodes CVSSPSLAGGSIDEQFF. V and J are TRBV7-9 and TRBJ2-1; 13 bases match TRBD2. CDR3 length: 17 amino acids. CDR1 is SEHNR and CDR2 is FQNEAQ in the germline V gene (reference sequence).

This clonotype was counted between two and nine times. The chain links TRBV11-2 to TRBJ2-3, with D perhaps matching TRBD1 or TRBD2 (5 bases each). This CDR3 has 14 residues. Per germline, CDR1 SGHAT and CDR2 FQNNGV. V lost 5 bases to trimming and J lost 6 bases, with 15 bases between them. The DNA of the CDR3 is TGTGCCAGCAGCGCCCGGGACCCCCAGGATACGCAGTATTTT. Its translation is CASSARDPQDTQYF.

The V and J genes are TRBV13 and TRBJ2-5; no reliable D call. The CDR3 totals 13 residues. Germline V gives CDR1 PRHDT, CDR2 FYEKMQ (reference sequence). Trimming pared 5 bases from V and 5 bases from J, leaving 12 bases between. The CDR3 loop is CASSIRDRETQYF. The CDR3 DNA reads TGTGCCAGCAGCATAAGAGACCGGGAGACCCAGTACTTC.

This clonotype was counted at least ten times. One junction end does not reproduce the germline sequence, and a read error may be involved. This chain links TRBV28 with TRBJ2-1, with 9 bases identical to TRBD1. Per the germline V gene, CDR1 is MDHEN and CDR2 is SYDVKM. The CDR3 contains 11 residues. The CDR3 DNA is TGTGCCAGCAGTTTTGGGGACAGGGTTCTCTTC. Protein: CASSFGDRVLF.

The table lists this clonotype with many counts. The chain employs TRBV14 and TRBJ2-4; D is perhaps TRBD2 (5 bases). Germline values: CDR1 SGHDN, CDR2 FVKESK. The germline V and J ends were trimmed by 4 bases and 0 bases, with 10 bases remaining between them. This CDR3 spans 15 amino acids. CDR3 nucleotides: TGTGCCAGCAGCCCGCCGGGATTAGCCAAAAACATTCAGTACTTC. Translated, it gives CASSPPGLAKNIQYF.

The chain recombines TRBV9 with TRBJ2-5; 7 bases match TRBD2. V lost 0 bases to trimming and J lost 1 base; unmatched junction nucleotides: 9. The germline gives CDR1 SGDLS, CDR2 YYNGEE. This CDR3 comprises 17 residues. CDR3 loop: CASSVGKLAALQETQYF. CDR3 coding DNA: TGTGCCAGCAGCGTAGGGAAGCTAGCGGCCCTCCAAGAGACCCAGTACTTC.

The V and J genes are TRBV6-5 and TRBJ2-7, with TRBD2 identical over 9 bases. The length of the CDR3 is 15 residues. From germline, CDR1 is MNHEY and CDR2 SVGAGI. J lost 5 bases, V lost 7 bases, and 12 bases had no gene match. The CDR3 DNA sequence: TGTGCCAGCACCGCGTGGAGCGGGGGGTTAGACGAGCAGTACTTC. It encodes CASTAWSGGLDEQYF.

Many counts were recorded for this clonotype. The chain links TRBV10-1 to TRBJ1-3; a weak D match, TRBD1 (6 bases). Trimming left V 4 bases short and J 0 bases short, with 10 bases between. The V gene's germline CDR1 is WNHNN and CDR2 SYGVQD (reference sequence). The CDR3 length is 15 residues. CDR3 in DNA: TGCGCCAGCAGTGTGGACAGCAACTCTGGAAACACCATATATTTT. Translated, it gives CASSVDSNSGNTIYF.

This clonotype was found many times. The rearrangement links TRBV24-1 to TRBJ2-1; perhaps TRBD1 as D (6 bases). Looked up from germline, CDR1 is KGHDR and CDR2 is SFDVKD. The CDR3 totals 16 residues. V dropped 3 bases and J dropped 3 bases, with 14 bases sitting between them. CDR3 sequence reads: CATSDRTAFSYNEQFF. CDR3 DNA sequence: TGTGCCACCAGTGATAGGACAGCCTTTAGCTACAATGAGCAGTTCTTC.

In nucleotides, the CDR3 is TGTGCCAGCAGCCAAGAAATTAAAAGCGGGGGGGCCGTGAGCGCAGATACGCAGTATTTT. It specifies CASSQEIKSGGAVSADTQYF. This chain connects TRBV3-2 to TRBJ2-3; the table's D call of TRBD2 was not tested on the DNA. TRBV3-2 is described as a pseudogene. This CDR3 comprises 20 residues.

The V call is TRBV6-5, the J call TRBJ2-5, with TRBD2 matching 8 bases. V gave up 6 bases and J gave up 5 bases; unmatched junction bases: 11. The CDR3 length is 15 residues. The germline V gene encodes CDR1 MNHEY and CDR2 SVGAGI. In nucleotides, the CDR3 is TGTGCCAGCAGCTTCTCGGGAGGGGCTTTGGAGACCCAGTACTTC. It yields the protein CASSFSGGALETQYF.

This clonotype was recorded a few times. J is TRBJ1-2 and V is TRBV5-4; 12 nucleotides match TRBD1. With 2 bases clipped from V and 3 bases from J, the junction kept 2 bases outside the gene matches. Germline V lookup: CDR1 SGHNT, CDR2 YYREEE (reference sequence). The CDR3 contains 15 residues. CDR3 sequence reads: CASSFWDRGHYGYTF. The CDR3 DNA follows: TGTGCCAGCAGCTTTTGGGACAGGGGGCACTATGGCTACACCTTC. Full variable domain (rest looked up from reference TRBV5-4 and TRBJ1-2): ETGVTQSPTHLIKTRGQQVTLRCSSQSGHNTVSWYQQALGQGPQFIFQYYREEENGRGNFPPRFSGLQFPNYSSELNVNALELDDSALYLCASSFWDRGHYGYTFGSGTRLTVV.

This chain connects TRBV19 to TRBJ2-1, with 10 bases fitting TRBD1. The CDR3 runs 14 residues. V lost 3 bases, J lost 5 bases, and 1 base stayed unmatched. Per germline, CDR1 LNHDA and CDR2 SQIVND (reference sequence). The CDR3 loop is CASSMGTGDNEQFF. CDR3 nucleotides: TGTGCCAGTAGTATGGGGACAGGGGACAATGAGCAGTTCTTC.

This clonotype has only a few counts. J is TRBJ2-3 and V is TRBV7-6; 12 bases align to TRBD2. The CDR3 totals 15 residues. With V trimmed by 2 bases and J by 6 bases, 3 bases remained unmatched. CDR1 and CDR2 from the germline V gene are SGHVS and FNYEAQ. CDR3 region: CASSLWTSGVDTQYF. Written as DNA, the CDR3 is TGTGCCAGCAGCTTATGGACTAGCGGGGTGGATACGCAGTATTTT.

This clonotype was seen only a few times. In DNA, the CDR3 is TGCAGCGTTGAAAAGCACCAGGATTCCTACAATGAGCAGTTCTTC. Its translation: CSVEKHQDSYNEQFF. The V call is TRBV29-1, the J call TRBJ2-1; D gene unclear. CDR1 is SQVTM, CDR2 ANQGSEA, per germline. This CDR3 region has 15 residues. The germline V and J ends were trimmed by 2 bases and 1 base, with 12 bases remaining between them.

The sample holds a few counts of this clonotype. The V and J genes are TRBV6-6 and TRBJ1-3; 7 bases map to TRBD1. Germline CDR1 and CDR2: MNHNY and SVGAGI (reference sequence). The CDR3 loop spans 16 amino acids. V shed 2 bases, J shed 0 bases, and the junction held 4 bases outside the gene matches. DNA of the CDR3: TGTGCCAGCAGTTACGACAGGGCCAGCTCTGGAAACACCATATATTTT. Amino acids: CASSYDRASSGNTIYF.

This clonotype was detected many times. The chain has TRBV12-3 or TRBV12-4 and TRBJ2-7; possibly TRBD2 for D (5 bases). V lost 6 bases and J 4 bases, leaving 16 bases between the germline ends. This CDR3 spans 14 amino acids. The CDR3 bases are TGTGCCAGCAGACCCCGGGGAAGGGAGTACGAGCAGTACTTC. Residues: CASRPRGREYEQYF.

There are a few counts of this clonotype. CDR3: CASSSTDSTDTQYF. The CDR3 DNA reads as TGTGCCAGCAGCTCTACTGACAGCACAGATACGCAGTATTTT. The V and J genes are TRBV7-2 and TRBJ2-3; D is ambiguous. The CDR3 is 14 amino acids. In germline, CDR1 is SGHTA, CDR2 FQGNSA. The ends were cut back, 4 bases at V and 0 bases at J, with 8 bases in the middle.

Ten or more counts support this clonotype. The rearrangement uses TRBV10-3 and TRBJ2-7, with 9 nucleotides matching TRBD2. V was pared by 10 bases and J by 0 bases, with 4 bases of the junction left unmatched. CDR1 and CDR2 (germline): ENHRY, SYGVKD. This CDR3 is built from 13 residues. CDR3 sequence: CASGGDTSYEQYF. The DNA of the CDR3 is TGTGCCAGCGGGGGGGACACCTCCTACGAGCAGTACTTC.

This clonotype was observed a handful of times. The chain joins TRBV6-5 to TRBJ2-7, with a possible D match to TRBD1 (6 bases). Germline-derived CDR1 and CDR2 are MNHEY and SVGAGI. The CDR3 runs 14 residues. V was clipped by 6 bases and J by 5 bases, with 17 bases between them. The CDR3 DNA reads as TGTGCCAGCAGGCCAGGGGTGTGGATGGACGAGCAGTACTTC. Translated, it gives CASRPGVWMDEQYF.

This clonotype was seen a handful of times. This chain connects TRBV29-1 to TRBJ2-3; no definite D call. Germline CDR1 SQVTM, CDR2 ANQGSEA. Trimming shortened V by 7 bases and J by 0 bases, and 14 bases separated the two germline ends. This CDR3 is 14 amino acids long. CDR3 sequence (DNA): TGCAGCGCGGAACCCCGGCTTAGCACAGATACGCAGTATTTT. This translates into CSAEPRLSTDTQYF.

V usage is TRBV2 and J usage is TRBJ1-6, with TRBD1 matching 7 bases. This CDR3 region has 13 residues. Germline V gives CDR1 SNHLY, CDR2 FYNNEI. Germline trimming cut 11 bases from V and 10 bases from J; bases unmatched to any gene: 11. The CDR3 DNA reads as TGTGCCGGTCAAACAGGGGTTGGATCACCCCTCCACTTT. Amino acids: CAGQTGVGSPLHF.

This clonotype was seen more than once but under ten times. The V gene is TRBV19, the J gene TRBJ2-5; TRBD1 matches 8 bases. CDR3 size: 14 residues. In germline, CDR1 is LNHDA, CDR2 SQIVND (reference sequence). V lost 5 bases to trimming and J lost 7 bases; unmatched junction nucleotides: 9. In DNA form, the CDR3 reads TGTGCCAGTAGTTCCGACAGGGGATCGGGGACCCAGTACTTC. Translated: CASSSDRGSGTQYF.

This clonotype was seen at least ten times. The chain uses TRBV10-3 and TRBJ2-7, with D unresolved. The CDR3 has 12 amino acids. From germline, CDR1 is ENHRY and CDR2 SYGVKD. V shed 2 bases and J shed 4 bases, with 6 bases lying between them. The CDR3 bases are TGTGCCATCAGTGAGACAGAGTACGAGCAGTACTTC. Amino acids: CAISETEYEQYF.

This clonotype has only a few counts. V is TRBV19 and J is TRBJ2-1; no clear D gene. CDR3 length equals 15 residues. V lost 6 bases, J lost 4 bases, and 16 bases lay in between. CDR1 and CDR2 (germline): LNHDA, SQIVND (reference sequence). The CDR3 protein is CASSDNSFRYNEQFF. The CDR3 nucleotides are TGTGCCAGTAGCGACAACAGCTTTAGATACAATGAGCAGTTCTTC.

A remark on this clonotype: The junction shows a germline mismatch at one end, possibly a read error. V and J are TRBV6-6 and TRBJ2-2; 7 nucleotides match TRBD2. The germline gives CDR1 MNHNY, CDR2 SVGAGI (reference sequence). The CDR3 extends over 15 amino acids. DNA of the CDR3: TGTGCCAACAGTGGGGGGGACCCGAACACCGGGGAGCTGTTTTTT. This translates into CANSGGDPNTGELFF.

CDR3 sequence: CSAQDGGRPEAFF. For the CDR3, the DNA is TGCAGTGCCCAAGATGGCGGAAGACCTGAAGCTTTCTTT. The V gene is TRBV20-1, the J gene TRBJ1-1; D not certain. V lost 6 bases, J lost 6 bases, and 17 bases lay in between. The CDR3 runs 13 residues. CDR1 DFQATT and CDR2 SNEGSKA come from the germline V gene (reference sequence).